These 13 T cell receptor beta chains came from one sample sequenced in a study of human T cells and chemical hapten exposure. Time point described: patch test 1, 2 weeks after DPC sensitization. Treatment described: therapeutic diphenylcyclopropenone sensitization with weekly scalp DPC. TCRdb recomputed calls from the RACE reads with MiXCR, one row per CDR3 protein. Among around 190,000 distinct CDR3 sequences listed, under 25% were seen once. Here the sequenced sample was whole blood, taken in connection with sensitization to the hapten diphenylcyclopropenone (DPC). These receptors came from a woman aged 45-60 years with alopecia areata. Some clones in this sample may be carry-over from other donors' samples.

The chain has TRBV6-5 and TRBJ1-5; D is ambiguous. Germline V gives CDR1 MNHEY, CDR2 SVGAGI. CDR3 size: 13 residues. The V and J ends lost 6 bases and 7 bases respectively, with 13 bases between them. For the CDR3, the DNA is TGTGCCAGCAGCTGGGGAGTGGAGCAGCCCCAGCATTTT. Encoded protein: CASSWGVEQPQHF.

The V call is TRBV7-2, the J call TRBJ2-7; the D is unclear. Trimming shortened V by 2 bases and J by 3 bases, and 8 bases separated the two germline ends. CDR1 is SGHTA and CDR2 is FQGNSA in the germline V gene. The CDR3 is 13 residues long. DNA of the CDR3: TGTGCCAGCAGCTTAAATCTAGTCTACGAGCAGTACTTC. This sequence encodes CASSLNLVYEQYF.

This clonotype has more than one count but fewer than ten. The V and J genes are TRBV29-1 and TRBJ1-5, with 7 bases matching TRBD1. CDR1 is SQVTM, CDR2 ANQGSEA, per germline. V was clipped by 6 bases and J by 2 bases; unmatched bases: 13. This CDR3 is built from 16 residues. The CDR3 DNA is TGCAGCGTCCCGTCGTCTCGGGACAGATGCAATCAGCCCCAGCATTTT. It specifies CSVPSSRDRCNQPQHF.

This clonotype was seen more than once but under ten times. This chain links TRBV30 with TRBJ1-2; 8 nucleotides agree with TRBD1. Germline V gene data show CDR1 as GTSNPN and CDR2 as SVGIG (reference sequence). V dropped 2 bases and J dropped 5; count of bases not matched to a gene: 1. The CDR3 has 12 amino acids. For the CDR3, the DNA is TGTGCCTGGAGTCGACAGGGGTATGGCTACACCTTC. Translation gives CAWSRQGYGYTF.

The chain joins TRBV7-9 to TRBJ2-1, with D possibly TRBD1 on 6 matching bases. The CDR3 spans 14 residues. V lost 2 bases to trimming and J lost 6 bases, with 11 bases between them. Germline-derived CDR1 and CDR2 are SEHNR and FQNEAQ (reference sequence). This chain's CDR3 is CASSLSQDSNEQFF. In DNA form, the CDR3 reads TGTGCCAGCAGCTTAAGCCAGGACAGCAATGAGCAGTTCTTC.

This chain links TRBV5-1 with TRBJ1-1, with D tentatively TRBD1 (5 bases). Per germline, CDR1 SGHRS and CDR2 YFSETQ. The CDR3 loop spans 15 amino acids. V was clipped by 0 bases and J by 4 bases, with 13 bases between them. Here the CDR3 reads CASSLAQGAVTEAFF. The CDR3 DNA follows: TGCGCCAGCAGCTTGGCCCAGGGCGCGGTCACTGAAGCTTTCTTT.

This clonotype was seen a few times. CDR3 residues: CSYLTGSYTQYF. CDR3 DNA: TGCAGCTACTTGACAGGGTCTTATACGCAGTATTTT. V usage is TRBV29-1 and J usage is TRBJ2-3, with 7 bases matching TRBD1. Germline lookup yields CDR1 SQVTM and CDR2 ANQGSEA. The CDR3 consists of 12 residues. V dropped 8 bases and J dropped 7; count of bases not matched to a gene: 9.

The rearrangement uses TRBV7-8 and TRBJ2-1; tentative D call: TRBD1 (7 bases). This CDR3 contains 15 residues. CDR1 is SGHVS, CDR2 FQNEAQ, per germline. Between the trimmed V and J ends, which lost 4 bases and 4 bases, there was a span of 14 bases. The CDR3 coding sequence is TGTGCCAGCAGCTCCGGGGGACAGAGTTACAATGAGCAGTTCTTC. As protein: CASSSGGQSYNEQFF. Using reference TRBV7-8 and TRBJ2-1 for the parts outside the CDR3, the full variable domain is GAGVSQSPRYKVAKRGQDVALRCDPISGHVSLFWYQQALGQGPEFLTYFQNEAQLDKSGLPSDRFFAERPEGSVSTLKIQRTQQEDSAVYLCASSSGGQSYNEQFFGPGTRLTVL.

This chain joins TRBV7-2 and TRBJ1-1, with unresolved D. The V end lost 7 bases, the J end lost 1 base, and 13 bases lay between the germline ends. This CDR3 is 14 amino acids long. The germline gives CDR1 SGHTA, CDR2 FQGNSA. CDR3 bases: TGTGCCAGCAAGGAACCGGCCGCGAACACTGAAGCTTTCTTT. This encodes CASKEPAANTEAFF.

The gene calls are TRBV10-3 and TRBJ2-7, with a possible D match to TRBD2 (5 bases). Trimming stripped 8 bases from V and 4 bases from J, with 12 bases between. From germline, CDR1 is ENHRY and CDR2 SYGVKD. The CDR3 loop spans 12 amino acids. The chain's CDR3 is CAIGEEDYEQYF. The DNA of the CDR3 is TGTGCCATCGGCGAGGAGGATTACGAGCAGTACTTC.

Many counts were recorded for this clonotype. V usage is TRBV12-3 or TRBV12-4 and J usage is TRBJ1-5, with TRBD1 as a possible D gene (5 bases). V gave up 3 bases and J gave up 7 bases, with 16 bases separating them. There are 15 residues in the CDR3. The CDR3 region has the DNA TGTGCCAGCAGTTTCGGCACGAGAGGGGCCCAGCCCCAGCATTTT. This codes for CASSFGTRGAQPQHF.

The chain has TRBV6-4 and TRBJ1-6; 7 nucleotides agree with TRBD1. CDR3 size: 16 residues. Losses at the gene ends were 7 bases for V and 5 bases for J; bases not matched to a gene: 11. Germline-derived CDR1 and CDR2 are MRHNA and SNTAGT. The CDR3 coding sequence is TGTGCCAGCATCCAGATGACAGGGAAGAATAATTCACCCCTCCACTTT. Protein sequence: CASIQMTGKNNSPLHF.

This clonotype was detected a few times. The CDR3 spells CAISEYRQETQYF. The DNA of the CDR3 is TGTGCCATCAGTGAATACAGACAAGAGACCCAGTACTTC. This sequence joins TRBV10-3 and TRBJ2-5; D gene unclear. This CDR3 comprises 13 residues. Germline CDR1 reads ENHRY; CDR2 reads SYGVKD. Deletions cut 3 bases from V and 2 bases from J, with 7 bases between.